These 9 T cell receptor beta chains share one sample of origin, sequenced in a study of T-cell memory formation after mild COVID-19. From the 5' RACE reads, TCRdb called clonotypes with MiXCR, one entry per CDR3 protein. The sample includes 70,000 to 95,000 distinct CDR3 sequences, roughly 13% seen only once; the top ten take 41%. Specimen: PBMCs or a T cell subset sorted from them (not recorded which). Receptors were obtained from a man aged 18 to 29 who had mild COVID-19 (a few samples of this study predate the infection). Cell type and time point are not known.

This clonotype was counted only a few times. The V and J genes are TRBV29-1 and TRBJ2-1, with D hard to call. There are 13 residues in the CDR3. Germline V lookup: CDR1 SQVTM, CDR2 ANQGSEA. The V end lost 4 bases, the J end lost 1 base, and 8 bases lay between the germline ends. CDR3 loop: CSVVGGSYNEQFF. DNA for the CDR3: TGCAGCGTTGTTGGCGGATCCTACAATGAGCAGTTCTTC.

The chain uses TRBV20-1 and TRBJ2-5, with a weak D call TRBD2 (5 bases). Germline CDR1 DFQATT, CDR2 SNEGSKA (reference sequence). This CDR3 spans 15 amino acids. Trimming shortened V by 1 base and J by 2 bases, and 14 bases separated the two germline ends. CDR3 region: CSARGFEGRQETQYF. In DNA, the CDR3 is TGCAGTGCTAGAGGTTTTGAGGGCCGTCAAGAGACCCAGTACTTC.

V is TRBV6-2 or TRBV6-3 and J is TRBJ2-5; the match to TRBD2 covers 13 bases. The CDR3 length is 20 residues. Trimming at V came to 5 bases and at J to 10 bases, leaving 25 bases not matched to a gene. Germline CDR1 MNHEY, CDR2 SVGEGT. Here the CDR3 DNA reads TGTGCCAGCAGTAGTCACATGGGCGTCCGTGAGACTAGCGGGGGGACCTACCAGTACTTC. This sequence encodes CASSSHMGVRETSGGTYQYF.

There are a few counts of this clonotype. V and J are TRBV20-1 and TRBJ1-1; D is undetermined. The CDR3 sequence is 15 residues long. CDR1 is DFQATT and CDR2 is SNEGSKA in the germline V gene (reference sequence). The V gene lost 7 bases and the J gene lost 10 bases, with 28 bases spanning the gap. The CDR3 region has the DNA TGCAGTGTCCACGAAGAGGATAGACCGGCCCGTGGAGCTTTCTTT. Residues: CSVHEEDRPARGAFF.

This clonotype was observed many times. The chain employs TRBV27 and TRBJ2-3; a possible D gene is TRBD2 (6 bases). This CDR3 contains 16 residues. Deletions cut 5 bases from V and 2 bases from J, with 17 bases between. Germline-derived CDR1 and CDR2 are MNHEY and SMNVEV (reference sequence). The DNA for the CDR3 is TGTGCCAGCAGTCCCGCGGGACCCCGGTTCACAGATACGCAGTATTTT. Amino acids: CASSPAGPRFTDTQYF.

This clonotype was found a few times. The chain uses TRBV27 and TRBJ1-6, with D uncertain. Trimming removed 1 base from V and 2 bases from J, with 3 bases in between. CDR1 is MNHEY and CDR2 is SMNVEV in the germline V gene (reference sequence). The CDR3 covers 14 residues. CDR3 in DNA: TGTGCCAGCAGTTTATTAACCTATAATTCACCCCTCCACTTT. This sequence encodes CASSLLTYNSPLHF.

V and J are TRBV5-6 and TRBJ1-2, with TRBD1 matching 7 bases. Per germline, CDR1 SGHDT and CDR2 YYEEEE. The V gene end was trimmed by 6 bases and the J gene end by 8 bases; junction bases not matched to a gene: 13. The CDR3 length is 14 residues. CDR3 amino acids: CASTGTGEGYGYTF. In DNA form, the CDR3 reads TGTGCCAGCACCGGTACAGGGGAAGGCTACGGCTACACCTTC.

Only a few counts were recorded for this clonotype. V and J are TRBV10-2 and TRBJ2-2; 7 positions match TRBD1. The V gene end was trimmed by 8 bases and the J gene end by 2 bases; junction bases not matched to a gene: 5. This CDR3 comprises 14 residues. Germline V CDR1 and CDR2: WSHSY, SAAADI. The CDR3 DNA sequence: TGCGCCAGCGGTTGGACAGGCAACACCGGGGAGCTGTTTTTT. Amino acid sequence: CASGWTGNTGELFF.

V is TRBV4-3 and J is TRBJ2-7; D uncertain. This CDR3 has 13 residues. Germline CDR1 LGHNA, CDR2 YSLEER. Deletions cut 0 bases from V and 4 bases from J, with 7 bases between. CDR3 sequence: CASSQEQEYEQYF. For the CDR3, the DNA is TGCGCCAGCAGCCAAGAACAAGAGTACGAGCAGTACTTC.